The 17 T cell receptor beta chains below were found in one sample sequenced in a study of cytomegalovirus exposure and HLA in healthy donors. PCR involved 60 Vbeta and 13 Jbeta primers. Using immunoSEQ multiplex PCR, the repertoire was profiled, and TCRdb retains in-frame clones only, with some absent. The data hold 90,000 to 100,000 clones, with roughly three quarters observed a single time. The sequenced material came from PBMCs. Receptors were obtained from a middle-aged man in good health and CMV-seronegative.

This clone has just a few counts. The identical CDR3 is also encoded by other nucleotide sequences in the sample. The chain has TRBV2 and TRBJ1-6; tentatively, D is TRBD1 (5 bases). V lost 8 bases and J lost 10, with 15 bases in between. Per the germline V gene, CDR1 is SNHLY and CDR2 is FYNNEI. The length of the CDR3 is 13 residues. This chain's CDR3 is CASSGQGGSPLHF. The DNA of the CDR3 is TGTGCCAGCTCCGGCCAGGGAGGGTCACCCCTCCACTTT.

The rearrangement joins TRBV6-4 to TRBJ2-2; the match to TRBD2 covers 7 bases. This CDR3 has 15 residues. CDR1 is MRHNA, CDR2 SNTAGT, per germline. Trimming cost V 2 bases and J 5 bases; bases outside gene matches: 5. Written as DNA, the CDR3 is TGTGCCAGCAGTGACGGCGCGGGAGTAACCGGGGAGCTGTTTTTT. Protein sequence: CASSDGAGVTGELFF.

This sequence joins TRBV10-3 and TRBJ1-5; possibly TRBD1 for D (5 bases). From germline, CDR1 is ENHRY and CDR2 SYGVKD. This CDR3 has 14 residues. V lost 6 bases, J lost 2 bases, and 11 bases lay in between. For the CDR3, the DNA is TGTGCCATCAGAGGGGCTGGAGGCAATCAGCCCCAGCATTTT. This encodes CAIRGAGGNQPQHF.

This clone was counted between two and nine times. The CDR3 sequence: CAWRTGEAGELFF. The CDR3 DNA sequence: TGTGCCTGGCGGACAGGGGAGGCCGGGGAGCTGTTTTTT. The V call is TRBV30, the J call TRBJ2-2; 9 bases align to TRBD1. The CDR3 consists of 13 residues. The junction had 4 bases not matched to a gene; V was cut back by 5 bases and J by 6 bases. Looked up from germline, CDR1 is GTSNPN and CDR2 is SVGIG (reference sequence).

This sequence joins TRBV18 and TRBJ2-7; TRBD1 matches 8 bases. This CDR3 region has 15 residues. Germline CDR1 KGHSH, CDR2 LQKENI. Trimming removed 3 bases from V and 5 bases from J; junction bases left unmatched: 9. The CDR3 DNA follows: TGTGCCAGCTCACCTGAACAGGGGGGAAGGCACGAGCAGTACTTC. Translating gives CASSPEQGGRHEQYF.

CDR3 sequence (DNA): TGTGCCAGTAGTCGCAGCTCAGGGGGATCCTTCCACCAGCCCCAGCATTTT. The encoded protein is CASSRSSGGSFHQPQHF. This chain connects TRBV19 to TRBJ1-5; 7 bases agree with TRBD1. CDR1 is LNHDA, CDR2 SQIVND, per germline (reference sequence). The CDR3 sequence is 17 residues long. After removal of 5 bases from V and 7 bases from J, the junction contained 17 bases not matched to a gene.

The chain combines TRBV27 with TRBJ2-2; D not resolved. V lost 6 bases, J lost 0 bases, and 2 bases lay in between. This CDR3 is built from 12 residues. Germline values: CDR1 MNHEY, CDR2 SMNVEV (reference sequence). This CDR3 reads CASSTNTGELFF. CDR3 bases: TGTGCCAGCAGCACGAACACCGGGGAGCTGTTTTTT.

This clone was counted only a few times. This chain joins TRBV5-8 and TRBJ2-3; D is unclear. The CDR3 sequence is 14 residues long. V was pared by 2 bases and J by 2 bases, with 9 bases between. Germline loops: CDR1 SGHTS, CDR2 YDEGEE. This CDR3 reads CASSLRVNTDTQYF. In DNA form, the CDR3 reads TGTGCCAGCAGCTTACGGGTTAACACAGATACGCAGTATTTT.

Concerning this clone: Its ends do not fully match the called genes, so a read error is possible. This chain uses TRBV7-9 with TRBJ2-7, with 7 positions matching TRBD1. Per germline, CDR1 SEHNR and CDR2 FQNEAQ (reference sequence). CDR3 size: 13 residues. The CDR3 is CSSSWGQTHEQYF. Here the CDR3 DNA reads TGTTCCAGCAGTTGGGGACAGACACACGAGCAGTACTTC.

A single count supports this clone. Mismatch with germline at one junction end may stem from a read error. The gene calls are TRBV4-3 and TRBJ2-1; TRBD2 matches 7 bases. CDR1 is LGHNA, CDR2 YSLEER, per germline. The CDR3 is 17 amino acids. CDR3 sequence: CASSKEVPSGAYNEQFF. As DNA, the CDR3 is TGCGCCAGCAGCAAAGAGGTGCCTAGCGGAGCCTACAATGAGCAGTTCTTC.

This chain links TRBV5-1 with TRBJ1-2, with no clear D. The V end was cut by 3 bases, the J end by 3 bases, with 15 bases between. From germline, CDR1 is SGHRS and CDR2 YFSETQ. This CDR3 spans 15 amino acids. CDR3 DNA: TGCGCCAGCAGCTCCAACAGCCCGAAATACTATGGCTACACCTTC. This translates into CASSSNSPKYYGYTF.

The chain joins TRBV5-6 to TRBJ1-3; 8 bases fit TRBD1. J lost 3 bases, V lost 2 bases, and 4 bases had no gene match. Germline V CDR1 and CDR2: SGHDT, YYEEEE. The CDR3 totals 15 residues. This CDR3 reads CASSLQGVIGNTIYF. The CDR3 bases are TGTGCCAGCAGCTTACAGGGGGTGATTGGAAACACCATATATTTT.

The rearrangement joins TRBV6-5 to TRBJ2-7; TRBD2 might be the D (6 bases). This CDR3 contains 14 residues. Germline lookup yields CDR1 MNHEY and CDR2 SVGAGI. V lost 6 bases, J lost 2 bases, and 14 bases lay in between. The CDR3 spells CASRKSGLTYEQYF. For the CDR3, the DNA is TGTGCCAGCAGGAAATCCGGACTAACCTACGAGCAGTACTTC.

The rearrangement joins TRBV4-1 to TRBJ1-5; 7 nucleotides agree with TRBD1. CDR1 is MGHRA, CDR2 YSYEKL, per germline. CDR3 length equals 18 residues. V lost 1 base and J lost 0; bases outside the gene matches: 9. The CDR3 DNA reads TGCGCCAGCAGCCAAGGCTGGAACACAGGGGTTAGCAATCAGCCCCAGCATTTT. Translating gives CASSQGWNTGVSNQPQHF.

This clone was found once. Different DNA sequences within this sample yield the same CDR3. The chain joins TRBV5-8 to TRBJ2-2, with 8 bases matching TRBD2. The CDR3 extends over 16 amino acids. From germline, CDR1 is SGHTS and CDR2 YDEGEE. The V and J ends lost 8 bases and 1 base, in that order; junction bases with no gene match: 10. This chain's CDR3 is CASRILTSGNTGELFF. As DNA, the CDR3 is TGTGCCAGTAGAATCCTCACTAGCGGGAACACCGGGGAGCTGTTTTTT.

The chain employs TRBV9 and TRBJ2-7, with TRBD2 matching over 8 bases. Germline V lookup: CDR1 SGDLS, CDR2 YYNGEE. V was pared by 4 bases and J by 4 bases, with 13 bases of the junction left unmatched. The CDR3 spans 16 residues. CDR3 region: CASSPRRLGGAYEQYF. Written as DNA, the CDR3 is TGTGCCAGCAGCCCCCGACGCCTCGGGGGGGCGTACGAGCAGTACTTC.

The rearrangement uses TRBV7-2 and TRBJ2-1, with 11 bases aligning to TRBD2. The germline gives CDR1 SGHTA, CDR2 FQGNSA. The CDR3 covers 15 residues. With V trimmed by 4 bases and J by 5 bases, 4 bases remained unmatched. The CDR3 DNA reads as TGTGCCAGCAGCTACGGGACTAGCGGTAACAATGAGCAGTTCTTC. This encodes CASSYGTSGNNEQFF. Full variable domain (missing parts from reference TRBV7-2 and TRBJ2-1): GAGVSQSPSNKVTEKGKDVELRCDPISGHTALYWYRQSLGQGLEFLIYFQGNSAPDKSGLPSDRFSAERTGGSVSTLTIQRTQQEDSAVYLCASSYGTSGNNEQFFGPGTRLTVL.